This entry features one TCR beta chain sequence. Its antigen is still unknown. The sample originates from a study of CD8 T cells in ankylosing spondylitis. Study-level findings and limits: Clones that were linked to disease were CD8+ and were relatively rare in peripheral blood. Matched synovial fluid from ankylosing spondylitis patients was reported to be enriched for disease-linked clones. What appeared characteristic of ankylosing spondylitis blood was a TCR beta motif of seven to nine highly homologous variants.

As the method for making TCR beta libraries, quantitative 5'-RACE with molecular barcodes was used. TCRdb ran MiXCR on the 5' RACE reads and lists one entry per CDR3 protein. Among roughly 180,000 distinct CDR3 sequences listed, roughly 10% were seen once. The sequencing sample was made of blood, either unsorted or a sorted T cell fraction (not recorded which). This TCR derives from a female donor with ankylosing spondylitis or in good health (not recorded which).

Here the CDR3 reads CSARDSRTSGHNEQFF. The CDR3 DNA reads as TGCAGTGCTAGAGACTCCAGGACTAGCGGGCACAATGAGCAGTTCTTC. The gene calls are TRBV20-1 and TRBJ2-1, with TRBD2 identical over 11 bases. The V segment lost 0 bases and the J segment 5 bases; nucleotides outside the gene matches: 6. The length of the CDR3 is 16 residues. Germline V gene lookup returns CDR1 DFQATT and CDR2 SNEGSKA (reference sequence).